The following is a TCR beta chain sequence with its context. Original processing methods: Reference gene primer amplification yielded estimated nucleated cell counts. Repertoires were generated with immunoSEQ multiplex PCR, while TCRdb's copy carries only in-frame clones and drops some. That table supplies the V and J calls and clone size; D and trimming were determined from the DNA. The table lists about 380,000 clones, around 90% of them singletons, with roughly 1.2% in the top ten. This record belongs to a study of blood T cell repertoires in COVID-19. Turning to the study itself: The analysed material was cDNA or gDNA that came from T cells, B-cell-depleted T cells, or PBMCs.

V lost 6 bases and J lost 3, with 15 bases in between. Germline CDR1 SGHTA, CDR2 FQGNSA. The length of the CDR3 is 14 residues. Sequenced: PBMCs or T cells enriched from blood (not recorded which). This rearrangement joins TRBV7-2 to TRBJ2-7; TRBD2 might be the D (6 bases). This sequence was found in a woman under 30 who had recovered from COVID-19. This chain's CDR3 is CASSVLGGGYEQYF. DNA of the CDR3: TGTGCCAGCAGTGTTTTGGGGGGTGGCTACGAGCAGTACTTC.